Listed below are T cell receptor beta chains from one sample, sequenced in a study of T-cell memory formation after mild COVID-19. TCRdb reanalysed the 5' RACE reads using MiXCR and keeps one entry per CDR3 protein. The sample shows fewer than 700,000 distinct CDR3 sequences, about 20% of them seen only once. The sequencing sample was made of PBMCs or a T cell subset sorted from them (not recorded which). Receptors originate from an adult woman who had mild COVID-19 (a few samples of this study predate the infection). Cell type and time point are not known. Each CDR3 is given with its conserved first and last residue. A D gene is named only where the DNA matches it firmly. Rows give clone size only sometimes, using once, few, many, or a class for an expanded clone.

clone_size d_call j_call v_call cdr3_nt cdr3_aa
few - TRBJ2-2 TRBV12-3/TRBV12-4 TGTGCCAGCGAAGGGGTTCTCCAGGGGGGAACCGGGGAGCTGTTTTTT CASEGVLQGGTGELFF
few TRBD1 TRBJ2-5 TRBV7-6 TGTGCCAGCAGCTTGACGCAGGGGGTGGGAGAGACCCAGTACTTC CASSLTQGVGETQYF
few - TRBJ1-3 TRBV20-1 TGCAGTGCCCCCCCCGCGGGGGGAAACACCATATATTTT CSAPPAGGNTIYF
- - TRBJ1-1 TRBV20-1 TGCAGTGCGGAGCACGCGGGGGCCGGGGTGGAAGCTTTCTTT CSAEHAGAGVEAFF
- TRBD1 TRBJ2-5 TRBV5-6 TGTGCCAGCAGCCGAGCCGGGACAGGGAATACGGAGACCCAGTACTTC CASSRAGTGNTETQYF
many - TRBJ2-7 TRBV11-2 TGTGCCAGCAGCTTAATCCCCTACGAGCAGTACTTC CASSLIPYEQYF
- - TRBJ2-2 TRBV6-2/TRBV6-3 TGTGCCAGCAGTCAGACAGCCTCGGGTACCGGGGAGCTGTTTTTT CASSQTASGTGELFF
- - TRBJ2-7 TRBV5-1 TGCGCCAGCAGCTTGGGGGGGGCAGTAAGCTCCTACGAGCAGTACTTC CASSLGGAVSSYEQYF
- - TRBJ2-3 TRBV7-3 TGTGCCAGCAGCTCAAGGGGGAGGGCAGATACGCAGTATTTT CASSSRGRADTQYF
- - TRBJ1-3 TRBV4-1 TGCGCCAGCAGCCAAGGGGAAGTCGGTGGAAACACCATATATTTT CASSQGEVGGNTIYF
- TRBD2 TRBJ2-7 TRBV13 TGTGCCAGCAGCCCCCGGACTAGCGGGAGAGGTGTAGCCCGGGGGAAGCAGTACTTC CASSPRTSGRGVARGKQYF